This T cell receptor beta chain was captured in a study of beta chain features in type 1 diabetes (dated by TCRdb to the late 2010s). For the study in its entirety: Mean age, gender distribution, total cell number and subset yield were not different between patients and healthy donors. A total of some 110 million sorted cells were examined across all samples, and a strong correlation was observed between cell number per subset and RNA yield. In the study, recently diagnosed type 1 diabetes patients and matched healthy donors were compared on the TCRB repertoires of their sorted circulating CD4+ T cell subsets. Regulatory and stem cell-like memory subsets were isolated from only 8 patients and roughly 8 healthy donors, whereas naive and central memory subsets came from all 30 or so donors.

Each donor gave one peripheral blood draw, averaging approximately 0.12 L, which was collected into heparinised tubes. A BD FACSAria II and a panel including CD45RO, CCR7, CD25, CD127, CD95 and CD27 were used to sort naive, central memory, regulatory and stem cell-like memory CD4+ T cells. Purity was above 95% for every sorted population. PBMCs were isolated immediately by Lymphoprep density gradient centrifugation and stained directly without culture. Samples were stained and sorted in pairs, with one healthy donor and one patient per experiment, so that batch effects were minimized. The entire isolated RNA was reverse transcribed using the High Capacity cDNA Reverse Transcription Kit, and thus expressed TCRB transcripts were sequenced. Deep immunoSEQ sequencing was performed on naive, central memory and regulatory T cell samples, with an average of roughly 3.3 million total reads per sample. Sorted cells were lysed in RLT buffer and RNA was extracted with DNase-treated RNeasy Micro or Mini kits, depending on cell number. To prevent cross-contamination, every cell subset was processed on its own, while patient and healthy donor samples were processed together. TCRB sequences were amplified from cDNA with the immunoSEQ multiplex PCR, producing 87-bp fragments spanning the CDR3 region. Sequencing of the amplicons was performed on the Illumina HiSeq platform. Turning to the authors' computational methods: Synthetic template baselines were used to correct PCR bias computationally, reads within Hamming distance 2 were collapsed together, and singletons that could not be merged were discarded. By aligning reads against IMGT, V, D and J genes, CDR3 length, and insertions or deletions at six rearrangement sites were assigned. Within each subset, clonotype counts were normalized to the number of sorted cells before true diversity and Gini coefficients were calculated with the tcR R package. Repertoire sharing was quantified using the overlap coefficient calculated on TCRB nucleotide sequences. Out-of-frame TCRB sequences from naive cells were analyzed as a proxy for the pre-selection repertoire. The table was pulled from immuneACCESS by TCRdb, which kept in-frame rearrangements only. Such tables lose some clones; where checked, under half of the loss comes from unresolved V genes, and the rest has no known cause. V, J and clone size are taken as reported in that table, and D and trimming were inferred from the DNA itself. This sample holds about 650,000 clones; about an eighth were observed only once. Jointly, the top ten make up 0.095% to 0.15% of the sample.

This clone turned up a few times. What this receptor recognizes is not known. Base qualities are missing; no much larger clone stands one base away. Findings and caveats that apply to the study as a whole: At VDJ recombination sites, type 1 diabetes patients had fewer insertions and more deleted nucleotides, which implies abnormalities in thymic rearrangement. The naive, central memory and regulatory TCRB repertoires appeared to resemble one another more closely among patients than among healthy donors. Only small numbers of individuals were included in the HLA sub-analyses, which left unresolved whether HLA type had any influence on TCRB rearrangement. PCR might favor shorter templates, but patient and control samples were amplified and corrected together, so any skew would affect both groups equally. Because cDNA rather than genomic DNA was sequenced, highly expressing activated cells could have been over-represented, although no difference in activation and CD3 levels was found between groups. A moderate but significant shortening of TCRB CDR3 length was observed in type 1 diabetes patients in all four CD4+ subsets.

Unmatched junction bases come to 11, with V trimmed by 0 bases and J by 7 bases. Taken from cysteine to phenylalanine, the CDR3 has 17 residues. The retained sequence is limited to the CDR3, 51 bases, with the frame set at the first base. In the germline V gene, CDR1 corresponds to SGDLS and CDR2 to YYNGEE. Source material: naive CD4+ T cells from blood. This sample's cell subset or site label indicates: true naive CD4+ T cells. The source is a young man with type 1 diabetes. The chain uses TRBV9 and TRBJ2-2, with 8 central nucleotides matching TRBD1. The base sequence is TGTGCCAGCAGCGTAGGTATCCGGCAGGGGGCCGGCGGGGAGCTGTTTTTT. It encodes CASSVGIRQGAGGELFF.